These T cell receptor beta chains were read from a single sample in a study of T cell responses to AZD1222 COVID-19 vaccine. TCRdb's table, derived via immunoSEQ multiplex PCR, lists solely in-frame clones and lacks some. Of more than 150,000 clones in the sample, about 88% are singletons; the top ten hold approximately 26%. Sequencing was performed on peripheral blood, taken 28 days after the second AZD1222 dose. The receptors originated from an adult who received the AZD1222 COVID-19 vaccine. The CDR3 runs from the conserved cysteine through the conserved F or W. The D gene is left open where the match is weak. Only part of the rows carry a size: once, few, many, or a class if the clone is expanded.

v_gene	d_gene	j_gene	abundance	CDR3aa	CDR3nt
TRBV5-1	TRBD1	TRBJ2-7	NA	CASSLGGQEKKVF	TGCGCCAGCAGCTTGGGGGGACAGGAAAAAAAAGTTTTC
TRBV7-3	NA	TRBJ2-7	NA	CASSLGAVSYEQYF	TGTGCCAGCAGCTTAGGGGCGGTTTCCTACGAGCAGTACTTC
TRBV9	NA	TRBJ2-3	few	CASSVVSGGDTQYF	TGTGCCAGCAGCGTAGTTTCTGGGGGGGATACGCAGTATTTT
TRBV9	TRBD2	TRBJ2-3	NA	CASSIIGGRDTQYF	TGTGCCAGCAGCATCATTGGCGGGAGAGATACGCAGTATTTT
TRBV18	NA	TRBJ2-5	NA	CASSPPNQETQYF	TGTGCCAGCTCACCACCGAACCAAGAGACCCAGTACTTC
TRBV4-3	NA	TRBJ2-1	NA	CASSQDRGGFYNEQFF	TGCGCCAGCAGCCAAGATCGTGGAGGGTTCTACAATGAGCAGTTCTTC
TRBV5-1	TRBD1	TRBJ1-1	NA	CASSLAWDRQQNTEAFF	TGCGCCAGCAGCTTGGCCTGGGACAGGCAACAGAACACTGAAGCTTTCTTT
TRBV5-6	NA	TRBJ2-3	NA	CASTGGADTQYF	TGTGCCAGCACCGGGGGTGCAGATACGCAGTATTTT
TRBV9	TRBD1	TRBJ1-1	NA	CASSVGQGEWTEAFF	TGTGCCAGCAGCGTAGGACAGGGGGAGTGGACTGAAGCTTTCTTT
TRBV28	NA	TRBJ1-3	NA	CASSSAGARSGNTIYF	TGTGCCAGCAGTTCCGCCGGGGCGCGCTCTGGAAACACCATATATTTT